Below, 7 T cell receptor beta chains from the same sample are listed, as sequenced in a study of T-cell memory formation after mild COVID-19. TCRdb analysed the 5' RACE reads with MiXCR anew, one entry per CDR3 protein. The data contain 380,000 or so distinct CDR3 sequences, over 13% of them singletons. Sequencing was done on a sample of PBMCs or a T cell subset sorted from them (not recorded which). Receptors originate from a man aged 18 to 30 who had mild COVID-19 (a few samples of this study predate the infection). Cell type and time point are not known.

This clonotype has more than one count but fewer than ten. The V gene is TRBV7-9, the J gene TRBJ2-2; D gene uncertain. CDR3 size: 13 residues. V lost 3 bases to trimming and J lost 6 bases, with 8 bases between them. The germline CDR1 and CDR2 sequences are SEHNR and FQNEAQ (reference sequence). CDR3 sequence reads: CASSFILPGELFF. In DNA form, the CDR3 reads TGTGCCAGCAGCTTCATTTTACCCGGGGAGCTGTTTTTT.

In its sample, this clonotype was seen many times. The chain combines TRBV6-5 with TRBJ2-6; 7 nucleotides agree with TRBD1. The CDR3 is made up of 17 amino acids. Germline CDR1 MNHEY, CDR2 SVGAGI. The junction had 6 bases not matched to a gene; V was cut back by 2 bases and J by 2 bases. Written as DNA, the CDR3 is TGTGCCAGCAGTTACGCGACAGGGAAAGCTGGGGCCAACGTCCTGACTTTC. Translated, it gives CASSYATGKAGANVLTF.

The chain combines TRBV29-1 with TRBJ2-6; D remains unclear. The CDR3 has 14 residues. Trimming shortened V by 5 bases and J by 0 bases, and 8 bases separated the two germline ends. Germline values: CDR1 SQVTM, CDR2 ANQGSEA. The DNA of the CDR3 is TGCAGCGTTTTACTCGTCTCTGGGGCCAACGTCCTGACTTTC. This encodes CSVLLVSGANVLTF.

There are a few counts of this clonotype. The chain combines TRBV6-2 or TRBV6-3 with TRBJ2-7; the D gene is possibly TRBD2 (6 bases). The V and J ends lost 9 bases and 1 base respectively, with 16 bases between them. The length of the CDR3 is 14 residues. CDR1 and CDR2 (germline): MNHEY, SVGEGT. The CDR3 region has the DNA TGTGCCAGTCTCCGTGGGGACTCGTCCTACGAGCAGTACTTC. Protein sequence: CASLRGDSSYEQYF.

The chain has TRBV6-2 or TRBV6-3 and TRBJ1-1; no reliable D call. This CDR3 has 11 residues. Germline loops: CDR1 MNHEY, CDR2 SVGEGT. Trimming took 8 bases from V and 3 from J, leaving 7 bases between them. CDR3 coding DNA: TGTGCCAGCCTGGAATACACTGAAGCTTTCTTT. Translated: CASLEYTEAFF.

The chain is built from TRBV6-1 and TRBJ2-1, with TRBD2 identical over 12 bases. V shed 6 bases, J shed 4 bases, and the junction held 1 base outside the gene matches. CDR3 length: 14 residues. Per germline, CDR1 MNHNS and CDR2 SASEGT. CDR3 sequence: CASRLAGGYNEQFF. CDR3 in DNA: TGTGCCAGCAGACTAGCGGGGGGATACAATGAGCAGTTCTTC.

This clonotype appeared many times. This chain connects TRBV4-1 to TRBJ2-5, with 8 bases matching TRBD2. J was trimmed by 5 bases and V by 0 bases; bases with no gene match: 8. The CDR3 has 16 residues. Germline V gene sequence: CDR1 MGHRA, CDR2 YSYEKL. This CDR3 reads CASSQESGGAGETQYF. CDR3 nucleotide sequence: TGCGCCAGCAGCCAAGAATCGGGGGGGGCCGGCGAGACCCAGTACTTC.